This T cell receptor (beta chain) was obtained from a study of human T cells and chemical hapten exposure. The study, taken as a whole, reports: Relative to controls, expanded TCRs formed significantly more large CDR3 similarity clusters.

CDR1 SGHAT and CDR2 FQNNGV come from the germline V gene. V was trimmed by 5 bases and J by 3 bases, leaving 14 bases between them. CDR3 length: 14 amino acids. This clonotype was observed a few times. Its antigen remains unknown. Time point of the sample: pre-sensitization, week 0. Specified treatment: therapeutic diphenylcyclopropenone sensitization with weekly scalp DPC. The total RNA was obtained from whole blood that was not fractionated. TCRdb processed the RACE reads anew with MiXCR; each CDR3 protein has one entry. The sample has 35,000 to 40,000 distinct CDR3 sequences, roughly 10% seen once. The J gene is TRBJ2-7, the V gene TRBV11-2, with D perhaps TRBD1 or TRBD2 (5 bases each). The TCR sequence derives from a man between 25 and 39 years old with alopecia areata. Some clones in this sample may be carry-over from other donors' samples. The sample was whole blood, taken in connection with sensitization to the hapten diphenylcyclopropenone (DPC). The CDR3 spells CASSTRDRYYEQYF. As DNA, the CDR3 is TGTGCCAGCAGCACCCGGGACCGCTACTACGAGCAGTACTTC.